This entry lists 18 T cell receptor beta chains sequenced from one sample in a study of T cells in Graves' hyperthyroidism and ophthalmopathy. Amplified regions were TCR beta CDR3 sequences from RNA transcripts. The study used the HTBI primer set for a first-round RT-PCR of the TCR CDR3. TCRdb reanalysed the multiplex PCR reads using MiXCR and keeps one entry per CDR3 protein. The sample has hundreds of thousands of distinct CDR3 sequences; 24% are singletons. Sequencing was done on a sample of blood. The receptors originated from a woman aged 30 to 39 with Graves' ophthalmopathy.

This clonotype was picked up many times. The rearrangement joins TRBV6-1 to TRBJ2-5, with unresolved D. Deletions cut 1 base from V and 2 bases from J, with 11 bases between. The CDR3 length is 15 residues. CDR1 is MNHNS, CDR2 SASEGT, per germline. Here the CDR3 DNA reads TGTGCCAGCAGTGAAGTCTCGACTCTACAAGAGACCCAGTACTTC. Translation gives CASSEVSTLQETQYF.

This clonotype was counted many times. V and J are TRBV30 and TRBJ1-5; D is unclear. The CDR3 loop spans 14 amino acids. CDR1 is GTSNPN and CDR2 is SVGIG in the germline V gene (reference sequence). Trimming removed 2 bases at V and 0 bases at J, with 8 bases between. The CDR3 loop reads CAWSLGVSNQPQHF. In DNA form, the CDR3 reads TGTGCCTGGAGTTTGGGAGTTAGCAATCAGCCCCAGCATTTT.

The table lists this clonotype with many counts. This chain joins TRBV6-2 or TRBV6-3 and TRBJ2-7; 11 nucleotides align to TRBD1. J gave up 11 bases and V 5 bases, and 20 bases lay outside the gene matches. Germline-derived CDR1 and CDR2 are MNHEY and SVGEGT. The CDR3 runs 17 residues. CDR3 DNA: TGTGCCAGCAGTCCTTGGATCGGGACAGGGGGGAATAGAGCGAAGTACTTC. It is translated as CASSPWIGTGGNRAKYF.

The table lists this clonotype with many counts. The chain combines TRBV6-2 or TRBV6-3 with TRBJ2-7; 12 bases align to TRBD2. The V and J ends lost 2 bases and 3 bases, in that order; junction bases with no gene match: 8. Germline V gene data show CDR1 as MNHEY and CDR2 as SVGEGT. CDR3 length equals 17 residues. The CDR3 nucleotides are TGTGCCAGCAGTTACGAACTAGCGGGGGGAAATTTCTACGAGCAGTACTTC. Translated, it gives CASSYELAGGNFYEQYF.

This clonotype was counted a single time. V gene TRBV20-1 combines with J gene TRBJ1-3; 9 bases match TRBD1. The V gene end was trimmed by 0 bases and the J gene end by 8 bases; junction bases not matched to a gene: 11. The germline gives CDR1 DFQATT, CDR2 SNEGSKA (reference sequence). This CDR3 contains 16 residues. CDR3 loop: CSARDRQGGFLDTIYF. The CDR3 DNA follows: TGCAGTGCTAGAGATCGACAGGGGGGCTTCCTAGACACCATATATTTT.

The chain has TRBV6-2 or TRBV6-3 and TRBJ1-5; 7 bases agree with TRBD1. The CDR3 contains 18 residues. Germline V CDR1 and CDR2: MNHEY, SVGEGT. With V trimmed by 2 bases and J by 0 bases, 10 bases remained unmatched. CDR3 nucleotide sequence: TGTGCCAGCAGTTACGAGTTACAGGGGCGGAATAGCAATCAGCCCCAGCATTTT. Encoded protein: CASSYELQGRNSNQPQHF.

This clonotype was recorded at least ten times. V and J are TRBV5-6 and TRBJ2-7, with 10 bases aligning to TRBD1. J was trimmed by 6 bases and V by 0 bases; bases with no gene match: 9. The CDR3 covers 16 residues. CDR1 SGHDT and CDR2 YYEEEE come from the germline V gene. The CDR3 loop reads CASSLVRDRGFGEQYF. DNA of the CDR3: TGTGCCAGCAGCTTGGTAAGGGACAGGGGTTTTGGCGAGCAGTACTTC.

This clonotype was seen only a few times. The chain joins TRBV19 to TRBJ2-5, with D hard to call. In germline, CDR1 is LNHDA, CDR2 SQIVND (reference sequence). The CDR3 is 13 amino acids. V lost 3 bases and J lost 1, with 6 bases in between. The CDR3 coding sequence is TGTGCCAGTAGTATCCCGGGCCAAGAGACCCAGTACTTC. Its translation is CASSIPGQETQYF.

This clonotype was seen only a few times. The chain carries TRBV7-9 and TRBJ2-7; the match to TRBD1 covers 11 bases. Per the germline V gene, CDR1 is SEHNR and CDR2 is FQNEAQ (reference sequence). The CDR3 has 15 residues. The J segment lost 4 bases and the V segment lost 5 bases, leaving 7 bases of the junction unmatched. CDR3 protein: CASSTGQGALYEQYF. CDR3 bases: TGTGCCAGCAGCACAGGACAGGGGGCTTTATACGAGCAGTACTTC.

Of note for this clonotype: Possible read error: a much larger clone is one base away. This rearrangement joins TRBV10-3 to TRBJ1-5, with a possible D match to TRBD1 (6 bases). From germline, CDR1 is ENHRY and CDR2 SYGVKD. This CDR3 has 16 residues. CDR3 in amino acids: CAISESGGDSSQPQHF. CDR3 in DNA: TGTGCCATCAGTGAGTCAGGGGGTGATAGCAGTCAGCCCCAGCATTTT.

There are many counts of this clonotype. As DNA, the CDR3 is TGTGCCAGCAGTCCTGAAAGGGAAGGAGGCTACACCTTC. Translating it yields CASSPEREGGYTF. The chain is built from TRBV7-3 and TRBJ1-2; no firm D call. The V end lost 6 bases, the J end lost 8 bases, and 16 bases lay between the germline ends. The germline CDR1 and CDR2 sequences are SGHTA and FQGTGA. This CDR3 comprises 13 residues.

This clonotype was seen at least ten times. The rearrangement uses TRBV2 and TRBJ1-1; D is unresolved. Germline assignment: CDR1 SNHLY and CDR2 FYNNEI. The length of the CDR3 is 11 residues. Trimming left V 10 bases short and J 5 bases short, with 11 bases between. The CDR3 DNA reads as TGTGCCACCCTCAAATGGACTGAAGCTTTCTTT. Translation gives CATLKWTEAFF. The full variable domain, in which reference TRBV2 and TRBJ1-1 provide the parts outside the CDR3, is EPEVTQTPSHQVTQMGQEVILRCVPISNHLYFYWYRQILGQKVEFLVSFYNNEISEKSEIFDDQFSVERPDGSNFTLKIRSTKLEDSAMYFCATLKWTEAFFGQGTRLTVV.

The sample holds a few counts of this clonotype. The chain joins TRBV18 to TRBJ1-6, with D possibly TRBD1 on 5 matching bases. The CDR3 spans 14 residues. Trimming shortened V by 3 bases and J by 7 bases, and 10 bases separated the two germline ends. The V gene's germline CDR1 is KGHSH and CDR2 LQKENI. The CDR3 loop reads CASSPGSGNSPLHF. As DNA, the CDR3 is TGTGCCAGCTCACCCGGGTCAGGGAATTCACCCCTCCACTTT. Together with reference TRBV18 and TRBJ1-6, the CDR3 gives the full variable domain: NAGVMQNPRHLVRRRGQEARLRCSPMKGHSHVYWYRQLPEEGLKFMVYLQKENIIDESGMPKERFSAEFPKEGPSILRIQQVVRGDSAAYFCASSPGSGNSPLHFGNGTRLTVT.

The rearrangement uses TRBV30 and TRBJ2-7, with D perhaps TRBD2 (5 bases). The V gene's germline CDR1 is GTSNPN and CDR2 SVGIG (reference sequence). With 4 bases removed from V and 5 bases from J, the gap between germline ends came to 15 bases. The CDR3 has 13 residues. The CDR3 protein is CAWTPTRTHEQYF. The CDR3 coding sequence is TGTGCCTGGACCCCTACTAGAACCCACGAGCAGTACTTC.

V is TRBV7-9 and J is TRBJ1-3; maybe TRBD1 (5 bases). Germline lookup yields CDR1 SEHNR and CDR2 FQNEAQ (reference sequence). This CDR3 spans 13 amino acids. V gave up 4 bases and J gave up 7 bases, with 11 bases separating them. CDR3 in amino acids: CASSSRVPNTIYF. In DNA form, the CDR3 reads TGTGCCAGCAGCTCCAGGGTCCCGAACACCATATATTTT.

This clonotype was seen at least ten times. The genes are TRBV6-2 or TRBV6-3 and TRBJ1-2; D not resolved. Between the trimmed V and J ends, which lost 0 bases and 14 bases, there was a span of 16 bases. This CDR3 region has 13 residues. Germline V gene sequence: CDR1 MNHEY, CDR2 SVGEGT. In DNA, the CDR3 is TGTGCCAGCAGTTACTCGAATGAAGAGGTTTTTACCTTC. This encodes CASSYSNEEVFTF.

The chain links TRBV6-2 or TRBV6-3 to TRBJ1-2; no definite D call. The CDR3 length is 15 residues. Germline V CDR1 and CDR2: MNHEY, SVGEGT. Trimming stripped 1 base from V and 0 bases from J, with 9 bases between. The CDR3 region has the DNA TGTGCCAGCAGTTACTTAGAGGGAGCTAACTATGGCTACACCTTC. It codes for CASSYLEGANYGYTF.

The DNA of the CDR3 is TGCAGTGCTAGAGATCTCGAGGGGAAGCAAGAGACCCAGTACTTC. Translated: CSARDLEGKQETQYF. The rearrangement links TRBV20-1 to TRBJ2-5; perhaps D is TRBD1 or TRBD2 (5 bases each). The CDR3 is 15 amino acids. Germline CDR1 and CDR2: DFQATT and SNEGSKA (reference sequence). Deletions cut 0 bases from V and 2 bases from J, with 13 bases between.